This TCR beta chain derives from a study of cytomegalovirus exposure and HLA in healthy donors. In this sample, this clone turned up once. 13 Jbeta primers and 60 Vbeta primers were used for the PCR. The assay was immunoSEQ multiplex PCR, and TCRdb's table has in-frame clones only and misses some. The repertoire consists of about 76,000 clones, with roughly 81% occurring once and the leading ten covering around 1.9%. Germline V gene data show CDR1 as SGHTA and CDR2 as FQGNSA. CDR3 length: 12 residues. Trimming removed 3 bases at V and 7 bases at J, with 6 bases between. The V and J genes are TRBV7-2 and TRBJ1-4; the D is unclear. This sequence originates from a woman in her thirties in good health and CMV-seronegative. Sequences were obtained from PBMCs. CDR3 nucleotide sequence: TGTGCCAGCAGCTTGCCCGGTGAAAAACTGTTTTTT. It translates to CASSLPGEKLFF.